The T cell receptor (beta chain) under discussion was sequenced for a study of cytomegalovirus exposure and HLA in healthy donors (dated by TCRdb to about 2017). About the study as a whole: According to an earlier analysis of 550 to 750 of the donors, about 179 million T cells yielded 90 million to 130 million unique TCR beta sequences and 276 Gb of sequence data. The study aimed to test whether signatures of past pathogen exposure could be identified by cataloging public T cell receptors. Donor age, sex, ethnicity and CMV serostatus were collected together with the repertoire data. The genetic ancestry cluster associated with self-reported Caucasian donors included 65% to 90% of the approximately 400 genotyped donors. Every discovery cohort repertoire had been produced on one sequencing platform. HLA typing covered class I and class II loci at four-digit resolution. An early release that covered about 600 HLA-typed donors contained approximately 300 gigabases of sequencing data and 80 million or so unique TCR sequences. Typing coverage differed by locus: A, B, C, DRB1 and DQB1 were typed in about 620-630 donors, DQA1 in 500 to 550, DPA1 in approximately 600, and DPB1 in approximately 450. A few DR-DQ haplotypes were treated as single units for association and clustering because of strong linkage in the cohort. To predict cytomegalovirus infection status, the study combined high-throughput TCR immunosequencing, statistical association of individual TCRs with disease status, and machine learning. Besides the first cohort of hundreds of subjects, a separate validation cohort made up of 120 different subjects was used. A later analysis re-analyzed previously published TCR beta repertoires from roughly 690 donors and added high-resolution HLA genotyping to study TCR occurrence patterns. A later genetic analysis used genome-wide SNP genotypes for about 55% of the 666 donors, treating that subset as a discovery cohort. Across approximately 420 genotyped donors of the cohort, an average of about 240,000 unique TCR beta nucleotide sequences per donor were sequenced, and 15% to 20% of those sequences were non-productive. The T cell repertoires of under 700 subjects were profiled by immunosequencing and related to cytomegalovirus serostatus. An earlier analysis of about 600 of the donors used high-throughput TCR beta sequencing to judge whether each TCR beta V gene segment behaved as functional or pseudogenic. Rather than using new phenotypic data, the later analysis identified candidate immune exposures from TCR beta sequences and from how often those sequences occurred across donors. Study-level results and caveats: A cluster of highly shared sequence variants was judged likely to be a technical artifact of the sequencing pipeline. According to a later genetic analysis, donors in an Asian-associated ancestry cluster had fewer N-insertions in productive TCRs than the approximately 650-donor mean. In a later analysis, several top co-occurrence clusters were reported to appear linked to parvovirus B19, influenza, CMV and Epstein-Barr virus. In a later genetic analysis, a missense DCLRE1C variant was associated with V-gene and J-gene trimming of TCR beta chains, and the association was replicated in an independent cohort. In a later analysis, HLA-associated TCR beta chains showed more clonal expansion and lower generation probabilities than non-associated chains that were equally common. An earlier analysis of roughly 570 of the donors showed that most TCR beta V segments appeared in productive rearrangements either about 90% or about 30% of the time, which broadly matched IMGT annotations. Roughly uniform sequencing depth across donors was assumed in presence/absence analyses, although this assumption may not hold. A later analysis found that most CMV-associated TCR beta chains appeared HLA-restricted, with HLA associations seemingly driven largely by CMV exposure. Most TCR sequences were seen in very few donors, while some public TCRs were found in many individuals. Assigning TCR associations to individual alleles was difficult when HLA alleles, especially DR and DQ, strongly co-occurred. In vitro tests confirmed that a few of the cytomegalovirus-associated TCR beta chains recognize cytomegalovirus antigens. Some IMGT-functional V segments, including TRBV6-2 and TRBV6-3, could not be distinguished by the 87-base-pair reads and were therefore excluded. It was suggested by the authors that the approach could potentially be generalized to other disease states and immunological phenotypes. The study gave a list of some 150 TCR beta chains associated with cytomegalovirus. At a false discovery rate of 0.05, a later analysis linked 15,000 to 20,000 TCR beta sequences to specific HLA alleles. Immune exposure information for the cohort was limited to CMV serostatus. A further reported finding was that TCR beta sequences accurately predicted the HLA-A and HLA-B alleles for most subjects in the first cohort. Correlated functional status among segregating V segments might reflect linkage disequilibrium, but an unknown experimental factor could not be ruled out. A later analysis found that TCR association rates varied across HLA loci, with DRB1 alleles showing the most associated TCRs and HLA-C alleles the fewest. Because counts were too low, fewer than 20 rarely observed V segments, including chromosome 9 orphons, were excluded from the earlier analysis of some 590 of the donors. Cytomegalovirus status was reported to be diagnosed by the classifier with high specificity and sensitivity in both the original and validation cohorts. Because some donors lacked HLA typing at each locus, the association tests relied only on the typed subset. In this cohort, only TCR beta chains were sequenced, and detectable features were limited by the absence of alpha or paired-chain data.

The cohort consisted of some 670 healthy bone marrow donors. At the time of sampling, every cohort member was nominally healthy, though immune exposures that went unrecorded were likely present. The donor was CMV seronegative and was included in the group of 352 seronegative cohort members. Every donor gave a peripheral blood sample, and the peripheral blood mononuclear cells from that sample were used for TCR beta sequencing. Genomic DNA was extracted from the blood cell samples with the Qiagen DNeasy Blood Extraction Kit. Library construction relied on the immunoSEQ multiplex PCR assay. A mixture of 60 forward primers for TCR Vbeta segments and 13 reverse primers for TCR Jbeta segments was used in the multiplex PCR. The CDR3 region of rearranged TCR beta genes was amplified from genomic DNA by a multiplex PCR assay. On the Illumina HiSeq System, the amplified TCR beta libraries were sequenced as 87-base-pair reads. The study's processing was this. A later analysis counted tens of millions of unique TCR beta chains across the 550 to 800 repertoires, and 10 million to 11 million of these chains were shared by at least two donors. Raw reads were error-corrected and collapsed into unique sequences by a nearest-neighbor algorithm in which closely related sequences were merged to remove PCR and sequencing errors. V, D and J gene segments were assigned by aligning CDR3 sequences to IMGT reference sequences. For a sequence to be retained, a match of at least six nucleotides was required to both a V gene segment and a J gene segment. A rearrangement counted as productive if the CDR3 had no stop codons and remained in frame with V and J, and every other rearrangement counted as non-productive. CDR3 was defined according to IMGT convention as the region running from the second conserved V-encoded cysteine to the conserved J-encoded phenylalanine. The earlier analysis of about 570 of the donors excluded any sequence lacking an unambiguous match to a single V gene segment. In an earlier analysis of several hundred of the donors, V segments were called functional above 56.7% productive rearrangements and were called segregating when the between-donor standard deviation exceeded 5%. A statistical classification framework was developed to diagnose cytomegalovirus status using the catalog of TCR beta chain sequences. In a later analysis, V and J genes were assigned by comparing TCR nucleotide sequences against IMGT/GENE-DB human TR gene sequences. In a later analysis, CDR3 sequences and most-parsimonious VDJ recombination scenarios were assigned using the TCRdist pipeline. In a later analysis, every TCR beta chain was defined by the combination of its CDR3 amino acid sequence and its V-gene family, and reads without a unique V-gene family were dropped. As a way to deal with suspected cross-contamination and a sequencing artifact, a later analysis dropped hundreds of nucleotide sequences that were highly shared and had low generation probability. A later analysis calculated a clonal expansion index for each public chain from normalized within-repertoire ranks of inferred template counts. A later analysis computed generation probabilities with a VDJ recombination model fitted to out-of-frame rearrangements, and checked the results against IGoR. A later analysis scored TCR-TCR, TCR-HLA and TCR-CMV co-occurrence with hypergeometric tests, applying a repertoire-size bias correction to TCR pairs. A later analysis estimated false discovery rates by permuting HLA or CMV assignments 20 times. In a later analysis, co-occurring TCRs were grouped using DBSCAN, with TCRdist sequence similarity added in when clustering inside HLA-allele-positive subsets. Repertoires with fewer than 30,000 or more than 120,000 public chains, plus five repertoires with anomalous nucleotide sharing, were excluded from co-occurrence clustering. What TCRdb holds here is the immuneACCESS table cut down to in-frame rearrangements. Part of the clones is not present; checked against another copy, under half of the missing clones reflect an unresolved V gene, and the others are unexplained. That table supplies the V and J calls and clone size; D and trimming were determined from the DNA. Across this sample there are over 140,000 clones, with approximately 80% seen only once. The ten largest clones take up roughly 2.4% of the sample.

Taken from the germline V gene, the CDR1 and CDR2 loops are SGHDT and YYEEEE. V lost 5 bases and J lost 10 bases, and the count of bases not matched to a germline gene is 12. Measured from the cysteine to the phenylalanine, the CDR3 is 14 residues long. Of the read, only the CDR3 DNA is kept; its 42 bases are in frame from base 1. Comments on this clone: Which antigen it targets is not known. No much larger clone is present one base from it, and per-base qualities are unavailable.

Input material: PBMCs. The receptor's source is a man aged 50 to 60 in good health and CMV-seronegative. Recombination linked TRBV5-6 to TRBJ1-1; 9 bases in the middle match TRBD1. The CDR3 here reads CASRSNRGRWIAFF. The sequence in DNA is TGTGCCAGCAGAAGCAACAGGGGGCGTTGGATAGCTTTCTTT.